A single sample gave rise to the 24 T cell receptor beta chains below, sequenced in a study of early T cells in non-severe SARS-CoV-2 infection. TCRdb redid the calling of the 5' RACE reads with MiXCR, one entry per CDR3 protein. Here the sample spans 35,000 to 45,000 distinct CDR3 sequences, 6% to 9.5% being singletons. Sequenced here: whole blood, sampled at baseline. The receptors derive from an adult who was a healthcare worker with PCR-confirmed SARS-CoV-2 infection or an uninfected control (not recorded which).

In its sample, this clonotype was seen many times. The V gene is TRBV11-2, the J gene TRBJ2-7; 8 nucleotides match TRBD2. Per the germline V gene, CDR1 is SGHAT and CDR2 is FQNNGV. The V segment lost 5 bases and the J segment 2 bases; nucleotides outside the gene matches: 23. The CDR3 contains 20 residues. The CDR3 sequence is CASSLAWGVSGARSTYEQYF. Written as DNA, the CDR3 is TGTGCCAGCAGCCTCGCATGGGGGGTTAGCGGGGCCCGCAGTACCTACGAGCAGTACTTC.

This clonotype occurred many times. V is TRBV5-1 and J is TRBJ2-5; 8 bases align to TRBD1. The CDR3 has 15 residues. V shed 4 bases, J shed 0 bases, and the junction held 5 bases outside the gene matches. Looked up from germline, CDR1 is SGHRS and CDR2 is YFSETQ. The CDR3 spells CASSPSGGHQETQYF. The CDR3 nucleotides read TGCGCCAGCAGCCCCTCAGGGGGCCACCAAGAGACCCAGTACTTC.

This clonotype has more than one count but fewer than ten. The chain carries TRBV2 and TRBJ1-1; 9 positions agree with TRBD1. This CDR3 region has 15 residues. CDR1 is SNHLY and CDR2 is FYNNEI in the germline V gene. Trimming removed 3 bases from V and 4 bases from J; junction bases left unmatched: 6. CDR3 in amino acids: CASSERQTGGTEAFF. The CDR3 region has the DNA TGTGCCAGCAGTGAGAGACAGACAGGGGGCACTGAAGCTTTCTTT. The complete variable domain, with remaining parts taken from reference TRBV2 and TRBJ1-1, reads EPEVTQTPSHQVTQMGQEVILRCVPISNHLYFYWYRQILGQKVEFLVSFYNNEISEKSEIFDDQFSVERPDGSNFTLKIRSTKLEDSAMYFCASSERQTGGTEAFFGQGTRLTVV.

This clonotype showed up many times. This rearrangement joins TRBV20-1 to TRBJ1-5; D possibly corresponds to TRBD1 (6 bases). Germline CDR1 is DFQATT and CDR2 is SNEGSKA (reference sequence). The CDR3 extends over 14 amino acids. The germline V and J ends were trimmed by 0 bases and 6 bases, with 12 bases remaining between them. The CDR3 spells CSARDSRGPQPQHF. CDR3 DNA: TGCAGTGCTAGAGACAGCAGGGGCCCTCAGCCCCAGCATTTT.

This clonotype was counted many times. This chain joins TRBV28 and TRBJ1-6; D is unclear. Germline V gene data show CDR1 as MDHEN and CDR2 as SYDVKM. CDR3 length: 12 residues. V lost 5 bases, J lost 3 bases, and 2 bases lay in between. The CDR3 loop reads CASSLYNSPLHF. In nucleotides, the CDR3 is TGTGCCAGCAGTCTCTATAATTCACCCCTCCACTTT. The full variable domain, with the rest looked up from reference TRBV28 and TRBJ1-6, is DVKVTQSSRYLVKRTGEKVFLECVQDMDHENMFWYRQDPGLGLRLIYFSYDVKMKEKGDIPEGYSVSREKKERFSLILESASTNQTSMYLCASSLYNSPLHFGNGTRLTVT.

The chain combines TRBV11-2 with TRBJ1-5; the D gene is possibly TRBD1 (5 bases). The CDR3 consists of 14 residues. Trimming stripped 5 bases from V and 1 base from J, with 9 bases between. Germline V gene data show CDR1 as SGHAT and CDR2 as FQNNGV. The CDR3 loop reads CASSQRGSNQPQHF. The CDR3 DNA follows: TGTGCCAGCAGCCAAAGGGGAAGCAATCAGCCCCAGCATTTT.

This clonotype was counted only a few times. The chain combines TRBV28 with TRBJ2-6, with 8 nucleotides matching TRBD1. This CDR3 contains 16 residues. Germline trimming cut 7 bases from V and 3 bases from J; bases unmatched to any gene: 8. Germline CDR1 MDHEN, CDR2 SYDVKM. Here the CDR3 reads CASTPGGAFGANVLTF. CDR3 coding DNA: TGTGCCAGCACCCCAGGGGGCGCTTTTGGGGCCAACGTCCTGACTTTC.

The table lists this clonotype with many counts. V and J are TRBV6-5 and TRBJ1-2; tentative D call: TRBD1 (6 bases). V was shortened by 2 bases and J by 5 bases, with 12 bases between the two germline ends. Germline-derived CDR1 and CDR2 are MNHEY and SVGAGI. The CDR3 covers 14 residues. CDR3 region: CASSYGRGAYGYTF. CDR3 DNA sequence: TGTGCCAGCAGTTACGGGCGGGGGGCATATGGCTACACCTTC.

The CDR3 region has the DNA TGTGCCAGCAGCGCAAAAAAGACAGGAAGAGGCTACGAGCAGTACTTC. Protein sequence: CASSAKKTGRGYEQYF. The V gene is TRBV21-1, the J gene TRBJ2-7; the DNA was not used to check the table's D call, TRBD1. TRBV21-1 is classified as a pseudogene. The CDR3 length is 16 residues.

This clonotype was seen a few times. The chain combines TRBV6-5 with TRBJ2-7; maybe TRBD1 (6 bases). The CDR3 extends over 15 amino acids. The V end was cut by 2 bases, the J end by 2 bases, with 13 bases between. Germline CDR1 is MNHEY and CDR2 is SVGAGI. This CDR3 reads CASSYATGATYEQYF. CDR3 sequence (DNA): TGTGCCAGCAGTTACGCGACAGGCGCTACCTACGAGCAGTACTTC.

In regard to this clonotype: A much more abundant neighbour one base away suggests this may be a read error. CDR3 nucleotide sequence: TGCGGTGCCGAAGAGGATTCTTACAATGAGCAGTTCTTC. Translation: CGAEEDSYNEQFF. The chain is built from TRBV20-1 and TRBJ2-1; D is unresolved. Germline-derived CDR1 and CDR2 are DFQATT and SNEGSKA (reference sequence). The CDR3 consists of 13 residues.

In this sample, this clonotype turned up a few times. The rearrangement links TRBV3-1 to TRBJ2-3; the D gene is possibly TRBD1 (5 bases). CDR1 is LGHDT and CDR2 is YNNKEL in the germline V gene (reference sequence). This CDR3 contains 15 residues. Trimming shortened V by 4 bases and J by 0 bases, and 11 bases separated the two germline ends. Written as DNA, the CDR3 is TGTGCCAGCAGCCTTTACGCAGGGAGCACAGATACGCAGTATTTT. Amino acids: CASSLYAGSTDTQYF.

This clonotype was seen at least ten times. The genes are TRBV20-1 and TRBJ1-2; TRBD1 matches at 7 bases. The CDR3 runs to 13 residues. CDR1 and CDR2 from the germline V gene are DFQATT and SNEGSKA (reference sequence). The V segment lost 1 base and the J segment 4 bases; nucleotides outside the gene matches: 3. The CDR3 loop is CSARGDRPYGYTF. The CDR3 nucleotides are TGCAGTGCTAGAGGGGACAGACCCTATGGCTACACCTTC.

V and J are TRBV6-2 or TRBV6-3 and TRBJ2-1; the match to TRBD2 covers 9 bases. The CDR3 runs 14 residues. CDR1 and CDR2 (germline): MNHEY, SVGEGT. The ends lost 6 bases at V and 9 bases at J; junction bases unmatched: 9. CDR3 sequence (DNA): TGTGCCAGCAGGCGCGCGGGGGGGCTAATTGAGCAGTTCTTC. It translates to CASRRAGGLIEQFF.

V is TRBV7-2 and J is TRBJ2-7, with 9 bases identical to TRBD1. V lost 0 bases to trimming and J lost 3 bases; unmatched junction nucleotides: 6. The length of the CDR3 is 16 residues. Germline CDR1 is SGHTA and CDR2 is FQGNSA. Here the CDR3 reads CASSLASQGAVYEQYF. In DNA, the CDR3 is TGTGCCAGCAGCTTAGCGTCACAGGGGGCGGTCTACGAGCAGTACTTC.

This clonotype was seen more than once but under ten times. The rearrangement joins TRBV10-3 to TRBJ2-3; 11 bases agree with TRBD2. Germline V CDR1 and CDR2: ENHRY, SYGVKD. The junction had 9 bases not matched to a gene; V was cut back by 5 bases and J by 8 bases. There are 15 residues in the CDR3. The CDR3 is CAISTGTSGVFTQYF. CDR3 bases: TGTGCCATCAGTACCGGGACTAGCGGAGTCTTTACGCAGTATTTT.

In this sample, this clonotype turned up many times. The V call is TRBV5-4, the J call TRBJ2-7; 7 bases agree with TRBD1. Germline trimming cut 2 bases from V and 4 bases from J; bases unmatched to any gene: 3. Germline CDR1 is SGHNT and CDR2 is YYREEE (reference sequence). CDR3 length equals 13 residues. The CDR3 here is CASSLRGRYEQYF. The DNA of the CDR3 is TGTGCCAGCAGCTTAAGGGGGCGGTACGAGCAGTACTTC.

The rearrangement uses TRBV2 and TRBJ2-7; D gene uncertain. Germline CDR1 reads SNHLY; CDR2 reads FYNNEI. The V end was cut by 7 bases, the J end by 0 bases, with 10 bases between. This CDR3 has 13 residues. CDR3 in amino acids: CASKQPSSYEQYF. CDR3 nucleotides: TGTGCCAGCAAGCAGCCAAGCTCCTACGAGCAGTACTTC.

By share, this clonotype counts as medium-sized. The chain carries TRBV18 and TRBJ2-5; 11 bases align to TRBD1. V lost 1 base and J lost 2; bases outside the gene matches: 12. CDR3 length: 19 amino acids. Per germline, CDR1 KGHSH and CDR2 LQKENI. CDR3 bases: TGTGCCAGCTCACCACTCGGACAGGGGGCGCTTCGGGGTCAAGAGACCCAGTACTTC. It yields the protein CASSPLGQGALRGQETQYF.

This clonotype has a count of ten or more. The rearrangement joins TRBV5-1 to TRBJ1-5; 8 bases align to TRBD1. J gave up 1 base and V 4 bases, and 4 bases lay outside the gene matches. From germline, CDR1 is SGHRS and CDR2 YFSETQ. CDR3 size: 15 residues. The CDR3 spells CASSEQGGSNQPQHF. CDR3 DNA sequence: TGCGCCAGCAGCGAACAGGGGGGGAGCAATCAGCCCCAGCATTTT.

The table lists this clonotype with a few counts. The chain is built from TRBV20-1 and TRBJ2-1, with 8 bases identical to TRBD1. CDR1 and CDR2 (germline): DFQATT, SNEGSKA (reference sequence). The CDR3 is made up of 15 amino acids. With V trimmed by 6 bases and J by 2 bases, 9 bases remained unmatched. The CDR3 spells CSAQLQGAAYNEQFF. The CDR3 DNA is TGCAGTGCGCAACTCCAGGGGGCGGCCTACAATGAGCAGTTCTTC.

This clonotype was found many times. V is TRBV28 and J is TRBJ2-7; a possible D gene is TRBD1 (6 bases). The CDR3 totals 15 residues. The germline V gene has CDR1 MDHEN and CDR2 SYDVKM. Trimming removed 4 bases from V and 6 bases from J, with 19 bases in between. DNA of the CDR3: TGTGCCAGCAGTTCAGCCCGGGACAAAGTCGTCGAGCAGTACTTC. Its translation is CASSSARDKVVEQYF.

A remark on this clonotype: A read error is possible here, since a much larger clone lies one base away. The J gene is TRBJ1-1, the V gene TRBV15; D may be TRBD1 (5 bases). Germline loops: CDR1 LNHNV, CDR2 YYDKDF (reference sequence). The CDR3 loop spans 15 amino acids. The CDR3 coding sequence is TGTGTCACCAGCAGGGCGGGCGCCATGAACACTGAAGCTTTCTTT. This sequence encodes CVTSRAGAMNTEAFF.

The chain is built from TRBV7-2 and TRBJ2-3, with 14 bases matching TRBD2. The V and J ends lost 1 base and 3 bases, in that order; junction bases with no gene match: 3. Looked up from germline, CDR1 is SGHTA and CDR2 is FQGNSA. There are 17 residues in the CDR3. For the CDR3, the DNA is TGTGCCAGCAGCTTAGGACTAGCGGGGGGGCTAACAGATACGCAGTATTTT. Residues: CASSLGLAGGLTDTQYF.